These T cell receptor beta chains were read from a single sample in a study of cytotoxic CD8 clonotypes in ibrutinib-treated CLL. Assay used: immunoSEQ multiplex PCR; TCRdb lists only in-frame clones, some missing. This table holds 140,000 to 150,000 clones, more than 75% found once. Specimen: PBMCs, collected after 24 months of ibrutinib treatment. Source of these receptors: a human donor with chronic lymphocytic leukemia. Each CDR3 is given with its conserved first and last residue. D genes are given only for firm matches. A clone size is listed for some rows: how often the clone was seen (once, few, many), or a class if it is expanded.

j_call: TRBJ2-7; v_call: TRBV14; d_call: TRBD1; clone_size: NA; cdr3_aa: CASSQGTGYEQYF; cdr3_nt: TGTGCCAGCAGCCAAGGGACAGGGTACGAGCAGTACTTC
j_call: TRBJ2-2; v_call: TRBV28; d_call: NA; clone_size: NA; cdr3_aa: CASSLVDRHTGELFF; cdr3_nt: TGTGCCAGCAGTTTAGTCGACAGACACACCGGGGAGCTGTTTTTT
j_call: TRBJ2-3; v_call: TRBV5-1; d_call: TRBD1; clone_size: NA; cdr3_aa: CASSKGGQGADTQYF; cdr3_nt: TGCGCCAGCAGCAAGGGCGGACAGGGTGCGGATACGCAGTATTTT
j_call: TRBJ1-5; v_call: TRBV30; d_call: NA; clone_size: NA; cdr3_aa: CAWRVTQGGPQHF; cdr3_nt: TGTGCCTGGAGGGTGACCCAGGGAGGGCCCCAGCATTTT
j_call: TRBJ2-2; v_call: TRBV4-3; d_call: NA; clone_size: NA; cdr3_aa: CASSQEWGATGELFF; cdr3_nt: TGCGCCAGCAGCCAAGAGTGGGGGGCGACCGGGGAGCTGTTTTTT
j_call: TRBJ2-7; v_call: TRBV4-3; d_call: NA; clone_size: NA; cdr3_aa: CASSITSESYEQYF; cdr3_nt: TGCGCCAGCAGCATAACCAGTGAATCCTACGAGCAGTACTTC
j_call: TRBJ2-3; v_call: TRBV27; d_call: NA; clone_size: NA; cdr3_aa: CATRTWYRGTDTQYF; cdr3_nt: TGTGCCACCAGAACATGGTACCGGGGCACAGATACGCAGTATTTT
j_call: TRBJ1-5; v_call: TRBV7-2; d_call: NA; clone_size: NA; cdr3_aa: CASSLTTGSPQPQHF; cdr3_nt: TGTGCCAGCAGCTTGACGACAGGAAGCCCTCAGCCCCAGCATTTT
j_call: TRBJ1-4; v_call: TRBV5-1; d_call: NA; clone_size: NA; cdr3_aa: CASSPGRGPNEKLFF; cdr3_nt: TGCGCCAGCAGCCCCGGACGAGGGCCTAATGAAAAACTGTTTTTT
j_call: TRBJ1-5; v_call: TRBV27; d_call: NA; clone_size: NA; cdr3_aa: CASSFQGFSQPQHF; cdr3_nt: TGTGCCAGCAGTTTTCAAGGGTTTAGTCAGCCCCAGCATTTT
j_call: TRBJ2-5; v_call: TRBV25-1; d_call: TRBD1; clone_size: few; cdr3_aa: CASSPGQGASRETQYF; cdr3_nt: TGTGCCAGCAGCCCGGGACAGGGGGCGTCGAGGGAGACCCAGTACTTC
j_call: TRBJ2-3; v_call: TRBV7-3; d_call: TRBD1; clone_size: few; cdr3_aa: CASSLNPGDRGTQYF; cdr3_nt: TGTGCCAGCAGCTTAAACCCGGGGGACAGGGGGACGCAGTATTTT
j_call: TRBJ2-1; v_call: TRBV5-6; d_call: TRBD2; clone_size: NA; cdr3_aa: CASSGTSDYNEQFF; cdr3_nt: TGTGCCAGCAGCGGGACTAGCGACTACAATGAGCAGTTCTTC
j_call: TRBJ1-1; v_call: TRBV7-6; d_call: NA; clone_size: NA; cdr3_aa: CASSQPKRGTEAFF; cdr3_nt: TGTGCCAGCAGCCAGCCGAAGAGGGGCACTGAAGCTTTCTTT
j_call: TRBJ1-4; v_call: TRBV5-1; d_call: NA; clone_size: NA; cdr3_aa: CASKGNNEKLFF; cdr3_nt: TGCGCCAGCAAGGGGAATAATGAAAAACTGTTTTTT
j_call: TRBJ2-7; v_call: TRBV18; d_call: NA; clone_size: NA; cdr3_aa: CASSPPGGGYEQYF; cdr3_nt: TGTGCCAGCTCACCACCGGGGGGCGGCTACGAGCAGTACTTC
j_call: TRBJ2-7; v_call: TRBV6-1; d_call: NA; clone_size: NA; cdr3_aa: CASTSDYEQYF; cdr3_nt: TGTGCCAGCACCTCGGACTACGAGCAGTACTTC
j_call: TRBJ2-7; v_call: TRBV6-5; d_call: NA; clone_size: NA; cdr3_aa: CASSPAGQAFGEQYF; cdr3_nt: TGTGCCAGCAGCCCAGCGGGACAGGCTTTTGGAGAGCAGTACTTC
j_call: TRBJ1-5; v_call: TRBV27; d_call: NA; clone_size: NA; cdr3_aa: CASSLRPPWGNQPQHF; cdr3_nt: TGTGCCAGCAGTCTTAGGCCCCCGTGGGGCAATCAGCCCCAGCATTTT
j_call: TRBJ1-3; v_call: TRBV5-6; d_call: NA; clone_size: NA; cdr3_aa: CASSFGSGAGNTIYF; cdr3_nt: TGTGCCAGCAGCTTTGGGTCTGGCGCTGGAAACACCATATATTTT
j_call: TRBJ2-7; v_call: TRBV6-5; d_call: NA; clone_size: NA; cdr3_aa: CASSYGGRDYEQYF; cdr3_nt: TGTGCCAGCAGTTACGGGGGTAGGGACTACGAGCAGTACTTC
j_call: TRBJ2-3; v_call: TRBV19; d_call: TRBD1; clone_size: once; cdr3_aa: CASSMDRGRGDTQYF; cdr3_nt: TGTGCCAGTAGTATGGACAGGGGACGTGGAGATACGCAGTATTTT
j_call: TRBJ2-5; v_call: TRBV27; d_call: NA; clone_size: NA; cdr3_aa: CASRPGLGSQETQYF; cdr3_nt: TGTGCCAGCAGACCTGGGCTGGGGAGCCAAGAGACCCAGTACTTC
j_call: TRBJ2-2; v_call: TRBV21-1; d_call: NA; clone_size: NA; cdr3_aa: CASSKARHGELFF; cdr3_nt: TGTGCCAGCAGCAAAGCTAGACACGGGGAGCTGTTTTTT
j_call: TRBJ1-3; v_call: TRBV7-9; d_call: NA; clone_size: NA; cdr3_aa: CASSLFAGNTIYF; cdr3_nt: TGTGCCAGCAGCTTATTCGCGGGAAACACCATATATTTT
j_call: TRBJ1-1; v_call: TRBV6-1; d_call: NA; clone_size: few; cdr3_aa: CASSEDGGWAEAFF; cdr3_nt: TGTGCCAGCAGTGAGGACGGGGGATGGGCTGAAGCTTTCTTT